Reported below is one T cell receptor (beta chain). Germline V gene data show CDR1 as LNHDA and CDR2 as SQIVND (reference sequence). Trimming at V came to 7 bases and at J to 0 bases, leaving 9 bases not matched to a gene. This CDR3 region has 15 residues. The data were taken from a study of blood T cell repertoires in COVID-19. Study background: Acute and convalescent COVID-19 specimens originated in the United States, Italy and Spain. PBMCs, B-cell-depleted T cells, or T cells provided the cDNA or gDNA that made up the material.

How the authors handled the data: Amplification of reference gene primers provided the estimated nucleated cell counts. Measured with immunoSEQ multiplex PCR; TCRdb has only the in-frame clones, and not every one. V and J calls and clone size are those listed in that table; D and trimming were worked out from the DNA. The sample shows 20,000 to 30,000 clones, approximately 80% of them seen only once. The sequence came from a man aged 65-85 years with acute or convalescent COVID-19. This chain uses TRBV19 with TRBJ2-7; 7 bases fit TRBD2. Material: peripheral blood. CDR3 DNA sequence: TGTGCCAGTACCGCCCAAGCGGGGAGCTCCTACGAGCAGTACTTC. Translating gives CASTAQAGSSYEQYF.